This entry describes one T cell receptor (beta chain). Its antigen is unknown. These data originate in a study of cytomegalovirus exposure and HLA in healthy donors. Study background: Of several hundred genotyped donors, roughly 80% clustered with self-reported Caucasian donors.

A multiplex PCR was run with 60 Vbeta primers and 13 Jbeta primers. Some clones are missing from TCRdb's copy, which holds only in-frame ones; the method was immunoSEQ multiplex PCR. The data show about 83,000 clones, less than 85% seen once. Whole-study results and caveats: It was around 160 TCR beta chains that were listed as cytomegalovirus-associated. A classifier reportedly called cytomegalovirus status with high sensitivity and specificity.

Sequences were obtained from PBMCs. The source of this sequence is a man in his fifties or sixties in good health and CMV-seronegative.

CDR3 amino acids: CASSIGTSDGDTQYF. CDR3 coding DNA: TGTGCCAGCAGCATTGGGACTAGCGATGGAGATACGCAGTATTTT. The rearrangement uses TRBV7-9 and TRBJ2-3; 10 positions match TRBD2. The CDR3 consists of 15 residues. CDR1 and CDR2 (germline): SEHNR, FQNEAQ (reference sequence). V was clipped by 5 bases and J by 5 bases; unmatched bases: 7.